The 10 T cell receptor beta chains below were found in one sample sequenced in a study of monozygotic twins with inflammatory bowel disease. No DNA is given; TCRdb re-called the 5' RACE reads and lists each CDR3 protein once. The sample has about 160,000 distinct CDR3 sequences. Specimen: blood. These receptors all stem from a human donor with ulcerative colitis or Crohn's disease, or a healthy co-twin of an affected twin (not recorded which).

The V gene is TRBV9, the J gene TRBJ1-6; TCRdb picks TRBD1, but there is no DNA to check that call. The CDR3 loop spans 15 amino acids. The germline gives CDR1 SGDLS, CDR2 YYNGEE. The CDR3 here is CASSVDPGVDSPLHF.

The chain couples TRBV2 to TRBJ1-2. The germline V gene encodes CDR1 SNHLY and CDR2 FYNNEI. The CDR3 covers 15 residues. The CDR3 loop is CASSERGARIYGYTF.

CDR3 residues: CASSIRTSGNYEQYF. V is TRBV19 and J is TRBJ2-7; TCRdb reports TRBD2, a call that lacks DNA to check it against. The CDR3 extends over 15 amino acids. Germline-derived CDR1 and CDR2 are LNHDA and SQIVND (reference sequence).

This chain uses TRBV2 with TRBJ2-5. The CDR3 spans 13 residues. In germline, CDR1 is SNHLY, CDR2 FYNNEI. The CDR3 region is CASSGSVPETQYF.

V usage is TRBV7-9 and J usage is TRBJ1-1; no DNA is available, so the TRBD1 call from TCRdb remains unchecked. The CDR3 totals 17 residues. Germline CDR1 and CDR2: SEHNR and FQNEAQ (reference sequence). The CDR3 loop is CASSPPNRGVLNTEAFF.

The rearrangement links TRBV11-1 to TRBJ1-3; TCRdb gives TRBD1 as the D gene, but with no DNA this cannot be confirmed. Germline V gives CDR1 SGHAT, CDR2 FQDESV (reference sequence). The length of the CDR3 is 18 residues. CDR3 sequence reads: CASSPRAWGGDSGNTIYF.

The CDR3 protein is CSAPVNTEAFF. The chain couples TRBV20-1 to TRBJ1-1. CDR3 size: 11 residues. The germline gives CDR1 DFQATT, CDR2 SNEGSKA (reference sequence).

This sequence joins TRBV4-3 and TRBJ1-4. The CDR3 is 16 residues long. In germline, CDR1 is LGHNA, CDR2 YSLEER. This CDR3 reads CASSQDMSSANEKLFF.

The rearrangement joins TRBV4-3 to TRBJ2-7. Germline V lookup: CDR1 LGHNA, CDR2 YSLEER. The CDR3 has 13 amino acids. The CDR3 loop reads CASSQEAKSEQYF.

The chain joins TRBV30 to TRBJ1-5; TCRdb gives TRBD1 as the D gene, but with no DNA this cannot be confirmed. The germline gives CDR1 GTSNPN, CDR2 SVGIG (reference sequence). The CDR3 sequence is 13 residues long. The CDR3 is CAWNRGGNQPQHF.